This T cell receptor (beta chain) appears in the sequencing data of a study of blood T cell repertoires in COVID-19. The wider study: PBMCs, B-cell-depleted T cells, or T cells were the source of the cDNA or gDNA that made up the material.

The method was immunoSEQ multiplex PCR; TCRdb's version includes in-frame clones alone and lacks a portion of them. The data hold about 160,000 clones, with around 77% observed a single time. Trimming cost V 1 base and J 5 bases, with 11 bases left between them. Germline V lookup: CDR1 KGHDR, CDR2 SFDVKD. This CDR3 is built from 14 residues. This chain links TRBV24-1 with TRBJ2-7; the D is unclear. The clonotype originates from a man in his 70s with acute or convalescent COVID-19. The specimen was peripheral blood. The CDR3 DNA is TGTGCCACCAGTGATTTCTCGGTCTTGGACGAGCAGTACTTC. It yields the protein CATSDFSVLDEQYF.